One and the same sample provided the 32 T cell receptor beta chains below, sequenced in a study of blood T cell repertoires in COVID-19. The protocol was immunoSEQ multiplex PCR, while the TCRdb copy is restricted to in-frame clones and leaves out a portion. The table has about 160,000 clones, 75% to 85% seen once. The sequenced material came from PBMCs or T cells enriched from blood (not recorded which). The receptor set was obtained from a woman in her sixties who had recovered from COVID-19.

This chain uses TRBV5-1 with TRBJ1-4, with no clear D. The CDR3 is 14 residues long. V lost 1 base and J lost 3, with 7 bases in between. Looked up from germline, CDR1 is SGHRS and CDR2 is YFSETQ. The CDR3 DNA reads TGCGCCAGCAGCTTGAGTGCGGCTAATGAAAAACTGTTTTTT. Translated, it gives CASSLSAANEKLFF. Using reference TRBV5-1 and TRBJ1-4 for the parts outside the CDR3, the full variable domain is KAGVTQTPRYLIKTRGQQVTLSCSPISGHRSVSWYQQTPGQGLQFLFEYFSETQRNKGNFPGRFSGRQFSNSRSEMNVSTLELGDSALYLCASSLSAANEKLFFGSGTQLSVL.

J is TRBJ1-4 and V is TRBV15; D ambiguous. The V end was cut by 0 bases, the J end by 3 bases, with 8 bases between. Germline CDR1 is LNHNV and CDR2 is YYDKDF (reference sequence). The CDR3 spans 15 residues. The CDR3 loop is CATSRDRQANEKLFF. For the CDR3, the DNA is TGTGCCACCAGCAGAGACAGGCAGGCTAATGAAAAACTGTTTTTT.

The gene calls are TRBV10-3 and TRBJ2-7, with 7 positions matching TRBD2. Trimming removed 3 bases from V and 1 base from J; junction bases left unmatched: 9. The CDR3 has 16 residues. Germline CDR1 ENHRY, CDR2 SYGVKD. The CDR3 protein is CAISDPGRGGSYEQYF. The CDR3 DNA is TGTGCCATCAGTGACCCTGGGAGGGGAGGGTCCTACGAGCAGTACTTC.

The rearrangement links TRBV29-1 to TRBJ1-5; TRBD1 agrees at 10 bases. The CDR3 is made up of 17 amino acids. With V trimmed by 0 bases and J by 3 bases, 8 bases remained unmatched. The germline CDR1 and CDR2 sequences are SQVTM and ANQGSEA. The CDR3 DNA sequence: TGCAGCGTTGAAGATCTGGGGGACAGGGGAGACAATCAGCCCCAGCATTTT. This codes for CSVEDLGDRGDNQPQHF.

This sequence joins TRBV5-1 and TRBJ2-7; possible D gene TRBD1, 5 bases. The V and J ends lost 2 bases and 7 bases respectively, with 16 bases between them. CDR3 length: 14 residues. Germline V lookup: CDR1 SGHRS, CDR2 YFSETQ. In DNA, the CDR3 is TGCGCCAGCAGCTTTCCCAGGGAAGATGAGGAGCAGTACTTC. Protein product: CASSFPREDEEQYF. Looking up the rest from reference TRBV5-1 and TRBJ2-7 gives the full variable domain: KAGVTQTPRYLIKTRGQQVTLSCSPISGHRSVSWYQQTPGQGLQFLFEYFSETQRNKGNFPGRFSGRQFSNSRSEMNVSTLELGDSALYLCASSFPREDEEQYFGPGTRLTVT.

The chain recombines TRBV29-1 with TRBJ1-1; unclear D gene. V was shortened by 7 bases and J by 2 bases, with 8 bases between the two germline ends. Germline V CDR1 and CDR2: SQVTM, ANQGSEA. The length of the CDR3 is 11 residues. CDR3 residues: CSARANTEAFF. For the CDR3, the DNA is TGCAGCGCTCGCGCAAACACTGAAGCTTTCTTT.

This chain uses TRBV11-2 with TRBJ2-5; TRBD2 matches 9 bases. Germline CDR1 is SGHAT and CDR2 is FQNNGV. CDR3 size: 14 residues. J lost 2 bases, V lost 2 bases, and 0 bases had no gene match. CDR3 coding DNA: TGTGCCAGCAGCTTACTAGCGGGGCAAGAGACCCAGTACTTC. Translation gives CASSLLAGQETQYF.

This clone has more than one count but fewer than ten. The chain recombines TRBV30 with TRBJ2-3, with D perhaps matching TRBD2 (5 bases). The CDR3 totals 13 residues. Germline assignment: CDR1 GTSNPN and CDR2 SVGIG (reference sequence). Trimming cost V 2 bases and J 5 bases, with 11 bases left between them. The CDR3 DNA follows: TGTGCCTGGAGTCGGGGTCGGGAAGATACGCAGTATTTT. Amino acids: CAWSRGREDTQYF.

V is TRBV18 and J is TRBJ1-4; D not certain. V lost 0 bases, J lost 8 bases, and 7 bases lay in between. The CDR3 covers 13 residues. Germline V gene lookup returns CDR1 KGHSH and CDR2 LQKENI. CDR3 region: CASSPPSREKLFF. The CDR3 DNA follows: TGTGCCAGCTCACCACCGAGTCGGGAAAAACTGTTTTTT.

This clone was picked up one time. The chain employs TRBV5-6 and TRBJ2-3; 8 positions match TRBD2. Trimming removed 4 bases from V and 5 bases from J; junction bases left unmatched: 12. This CDR3 spans 16 amino acids. Germline loops: CDR1 SGHDT, CDR2 YYEEEE. The CDR3 protein is CASSTERGPRLDTQYF. CDR3 nucleotides: TGTGCCAGCAGCACTGAGCGGGGGCCACGTTTAGATACGCAGTATTTT.

This clone was seen once. This sequence joins TRBV6-5 and TRBJ2-1; D gene unclear. CDR1 and CDR2 (germline): MNHEY, SVGAGI. This CDR3 comprises 12 residues. V lost 5 bases and J lost 7, with 9 bases in between. As DNA, the CDR3 is TGTGCCAGCAGTAAAACGGTAAATGAGCAGTTCTTC. Protein: CASSKTVNEQFF.

V is TRBV12-3 or TRBV12-4 and J is TRBJ2-5; D might be TRBD2 (6 bases). V gave up 6 bases and J gave up 4 bases, with 12 bases separating them. This CDR3 is built from 13 residues. The CDR3 protein is CASRGLLSETQYF. In DNA form, the CDR3 reads TGTGCCAGCAGGGGACTGCTGTCAGAGACCCAGTACTTC.

This chain connects TRBV24-1 to TRBJ1-4; D gene ambiguous. With 4 bases removed from V and 7 bases from J, the gap between germline ends came to 6 bases. Germline assignment: CDR1 KGHDR and CDR2 SFDVKD. The CDR3 consists of 12 residues. The CDR3 nucleotides read TGTGCCACCAGTGAAAACGGTGAAAAACTGTTTTTT. Encoded protein: CATSENGEKLFF.

V gene TRBV11-2 combines with J gene TRBJ2-7, with 8 bases aligning to TRBD1. CDR3 length: 14 amino acids. The V gene end was trimmed by 6 bases and the J gene end by 5 bases; junction bases not matched to a gene: 9. Germline V gene data show CDR1 as SGHAT and CDR2 as FQNNGV. CDR3 residues: CASSSGTGIDEQYF. The CDR3 DNA reads as TGTGCCAGCAGTTCCGGGACAGGAATCGACGAGCAGTACTTC. The full variable domain, its missing parts supplied by reference TRBV11-2 and TRBJ2-7, is EAGVAQSPRYKIIEKRQSVAFWCNPISGHATLYWYQQILGQGPKLLIQFQNNGVVDDSQLPKDRFSAERLKGVDSTLKIQPAKLEDSAVYLCASSSGTGIDEQYFGPGTRLTVT.

V gene TRBV7-9 combines with J gene TRBJ2-7; TRBD2 aligns across 10 bases. This CDR3 is 16 amino acids long. Germline CDR1 and CDR2: SEHNR and FQNEAQ (reference sequence). Trimming cost V 5 bases and J 2 bases; bases outside gene matches: 9. This chain's CDR3 is CASSPLSGGHTYEQYF. Written as DNA, the CDR3 is TGTGCCAGCAGCCCCCTTAGCGGGGGGCACACCTACGAGCAGTACTTC.

This sequence joins TRBV7-9 and TRBJ1-2; 7 bases match TRBD1. Germline CDR1 and CDR2: SEHNR and FQNEAQ (reference sequence). The CDR3 covers 16 residues. Trimming took 1 base from V and 4 from J; bases not matched to a gene: 9. CDR3 DNA sequence: TGTGCCAGCAGCTTAGATGGCGGAGGGGGCGGCTATGGCTACACCTTC. Translating it yields CASSLDGGGGGYGYTF.

This clone turned up a few times. Other DNA sequences in the same sample also yield this CDR3. The chain has TRBV9 and TRBJ2-2; 7 bases match TRBD1. Germline CDR1 reads SGDLS; CDR2 reads YYNGEE. The trim removed 0 bases at V and 4 bases at J, leaving 0 bases unmatched. This CDR3 is 14 amino acids long. CDR3 sequence reads: CASSVAGGTGELFF. Here the CDR3 DNA reads TGTGCCAGCAGCGTAGCAGGGGGCACCGGGGAGCTGTTTTTT. The full variable domain, in which reference TRBV9 and TRBJ2-2 provide the parts outside the CDR3, is DSGVTQTPKHLITATGQRVTLRCSPRSGDLSVYWYQQSLDQGLQFLIQYYNGEERAKGNILERFSAQQFPDLHSELNLSSLELGDSALYFCASSVAGGTGELFFGEGSRLTVL.

The chain carries TRBV19 and TRBJ1-2; D possibly corresponds to TRBD1 (5 bases). The V and J ends lost 3 bases and 8 bases respectively, with 10 bases between them. Germline V lookup: CDR1 LNHDA, CDR2 SQIVND (reference sequence). The CDR3 totals 12 residues. This chain's CDR3 is CASSIGNRGYTF. Here the CDR3 DNA reads TGTGCCAGTAGTATCGGCAACAGGGGCTACACCTTC.

Of note for this clone: In the same sample, other DNA sequences code for this CDR3. V is TRBV7-2 and J is TRBJ1-5; D remains ambiguous. V lost 1 base and J 2 bases, leaving 6 bases between the germline ends. The CDR3 has 14 residues. Germline-derived CDR1 and CDR2 are SGHTA and FQGNSA. The CDR3 DNA reads as TGTGCCAGCAGCTTAGTGGGAGGCAATCAGCCCCAGCATTTT. Protein: CASSLVGGNQPQHF.

The chain is built from TRBV5-4 and TRBJ1-5; TRBD1 might be the D (5 bases). The CDR3 extends over 18 amino acids. V lost 7 bases to trimming and J lost 0 bases, with 23 bases between them. Germline assignment: CDR1 SGHNT and CDR2 YYREEE (reference sequence). CDR3 protein: CASFPVRGEGYSNQPQHF. The CDR3 DNA reads as TGTGCCAGCTTTCCTGTACGGGGGGAAGGATATAGCAATCAGCCCCAGCATTTT.

V usage is TRBV20-1 and J usage is TRBJ2-1; D ambiguous. The V gene's germline CDR1 is DFQATT and CDR2 SNEGSKA (reference sequence). The V end was cut by 6 bases, the J end by 8 bases, with 8 bases between. There are 10 residues in the CDR3. The DNA for the CDR3 is TGCAGTGCCCGCCGGGATGAGCAGTTCTTC. Protein product: CSARRDEQFF.

V usage is TRBV30 and J usage is TRBJ1-4; D remains unclear. Per the germline V gene, CDR1 is GTSNPN and CDR2 is SVGIG (reference sequence). The CDR3 is made up of 14 amino acids. V was cut by 5 bases and J by 6 bases, with 16 bases left in between. CDR3 sequence: CAWAQDGAYEKLFF. DNA for the CDR3: TGTGCCTGGGCCCAAGACGGAGCTTATGAAAAACTGTTTTTT.

The chain has TRBV25-1 and TRBJ1-2; no clear D. V lost 5 bases, J lost 3 bases, and 13 bases lay in between. Per the germline V gene, CDR1 is MGHDK and CDR2 is SYGVNS. The CDR3 is 14 residues long. CDR3 sequence: CASSRKTADYGYTF. CDR3 DNA: TGTGCCAGCAGTAGAAAAACAGCCGACTATGGCTACACCTTC.

CDR3 bases: TGTGCCAGTATTCAGGGAGGGGACACTGAAGCTTTCTTT. It is translated as CASIQGGDTEAFF. This chain connects TRBV19 to TRBJ1-1, with a tentative D call TRBD1 (5 bases). The CDR3 is 13 amino acids. Germline CDR1 is LNHDA and CDR2 is SQIVND (reference sequence). Trimming shortened V by 7 bases and J by 3 bases, and 12 bases separated the two germline ends.

J is TRBJ1-2 and V is TRBV29-1; D possibly corresponds to TRBD1 (6 bases). V lost 8 bases and J lost 1, with 11 bases in between. The germline gives CDR1 SQVTM, CDR2 ANQGSEA. This CDR3 has 12 residues. The CDR3 bases are TGCAGCCTGCGGACAGATAACTATGGCTACACCTTC. Amino acid sequence: CSLRTDNYGYTF.

V is TRBV21-1 and J is TRBJ2-7; the DNA was not compared with TRBD2, the D call given in the table. TRBV21-1 is flagged as a pseudogene. The CDR3 consists of 13 residues. As DNA, the CDR3 is TGTGCCAGCAGCGGCCGCGGGGGTTTCGAGCAGTACTTC. It specifies CASSGRGGFEQYF.

CDR3 in amino acids: CASSVSGGNYGYTF. CDR3 nucleotides: TGTGCCAGCAGCGTCTCAGGGGGCAACTATGGCTACACCTTC. This rearrangement joins TRBV2 to TRBJ1-2, with 8 nucleotides matching TRBD1. The CDR3 is made up of 14 amino acids. CDR1 and CDR2 from the germline V gene are SNHLY and FYNNEI. The junction had 5 bases not matched to a gene; V was cut back by 6 bases and J by 2 bases.

This sequence joins TRBV24-1 and TRBJ2-1; TRBD2 matches 9 bases. CDR3 length: 17 residues. Germline V gene sequence: CDR1 KGHDR, CDR2 SFDVKD. J lost 3 bases, V lost 3 bases, and 8 bases had no gene match. The CDR3: CATSDRTVAGDYNEQFF. As DNA, the CDR3 is TGTGCCACCAGTGATAGGACAGTAGCGGGGGACTACAATGAGCAGTTCTTC.

The V gene is TRBV7-2, the J gene TRBJ2-3; no firm D call. Trimming removed 3 bases from V and 2 bases from J, with 12 bases in between. CDR1 is SGHTA, CDR2 FQGNSA, per germline. The CDR3 length is 15 residues. The CDR3 is CASSFAYVNTDTQYF. The CDR3 DNA is TGTGCCAGCAGCTTCGCGTACGTTAACACAGATACGCAGTATTTT.

This clone appeared a single time. This chain joins TRBV7-8 and TRBJ2-7, with TRBD1 as a possible D gene (5 bases). The CDR3 is 13 residues long. The germline CDR1 and CDR2 sequences are SGHVS and FQNEAQ. Trimming stripped 5 bases from V and 5 bases from J, with 13 bases between. The CDR3 spells CASSPPGQDEQYF. The CDR3 DNA reads TGTGCCAGCAGCCCACCAGGGCAGGACGAGCAGTACTTC.

This clone was detected only once. This chain links TRBV2 with TRBJ2-5; 8 bases align to TRBD1. The CDR3 is 13 amino acids. Germline CDR1 is SNHLY and CDR2 is FYNNEI. V trimming: 6 bases; J trimming: 3 bases; junction bases outside the gene matches: 3. This CDR3 is CASSGQGEETQYF. DNA for the CDR3: TGTGCCAGCAGCGGACAGGGAGAAGAGACCCAGTACTTC.

This sequence joins TRBV7-2 and TRBJ2-5, with 13 nucleotides matching TRBD2. The CDR3 runs 15 residues. The germline V gene has CDR1 SGHTA and CDR2 FQGNSA. The junction had 2 bases not matched to a gene; V was cut back by 6 bases and J by 1 base. DNA for the CDR3: TGTGCCAGCAGACTAGCGGGGGGGTTCCAAGAGACCCAGTACTTC. Amino acid sequence: CASRLAGGFQETQYF. The whole variable domain, remainder taken from reference TRBV7-2 and TRBJ2-5, is GAGVSQSPSNKVTEKGKDVELRCDPISGHTALYWYRQSLGQGLEFLIYFQGNSAPDKSGLPSDRFSAERTGGSVSTLTIQRTQQEDSAVYLCASRLAGGFQETQYFGPGTRLLVL.